This T cell receptor (beta chain) was identified during a study of blood T cell repertoires in COVID-19. The CDR3 covers 14 residues. CDR1 is GTSNPN, CDR2 SVGIG, per germline (reference sequence). Trimming at V came to 1 base and at J to 3 bases, leaving 3 bases not matched to a gene. Clones were sequenced by immunoSEQ multiplex PCR, and TCRdb holds only the in-frame ones, with some missing. The profile shows about 200,000 clones, roughly 80% of them singletons. The source is an elderly woman with acute or convalescent COVID-19. The sequenced sample consisted of peripheral blood. The rearrangement links TRBV30 to TRBJ2-3; 8 bases line up with TRBD2. The CDR3 DNA reads as TGTGCCTGGAGTGCACTAGCGGATACAGATACGCAGTATTTT. It yields the protein CAWSALADTDTQYF.